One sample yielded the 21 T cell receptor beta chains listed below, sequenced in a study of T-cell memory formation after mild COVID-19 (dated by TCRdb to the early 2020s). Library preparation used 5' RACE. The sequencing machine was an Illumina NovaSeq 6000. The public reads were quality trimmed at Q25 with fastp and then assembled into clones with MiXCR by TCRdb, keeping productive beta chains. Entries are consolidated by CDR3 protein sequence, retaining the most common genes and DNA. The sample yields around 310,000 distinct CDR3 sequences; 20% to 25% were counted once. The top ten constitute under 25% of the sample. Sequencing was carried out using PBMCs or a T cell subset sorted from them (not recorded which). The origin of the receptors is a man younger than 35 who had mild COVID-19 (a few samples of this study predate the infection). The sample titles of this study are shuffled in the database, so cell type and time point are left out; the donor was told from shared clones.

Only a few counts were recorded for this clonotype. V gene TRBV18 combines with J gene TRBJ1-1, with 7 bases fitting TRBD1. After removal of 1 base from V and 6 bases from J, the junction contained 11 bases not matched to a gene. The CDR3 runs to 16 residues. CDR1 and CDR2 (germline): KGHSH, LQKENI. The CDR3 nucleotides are TGTGCCAGCTCACCACGCCCAGGGGGACAAACCGCTGAAGCTTTCTTT. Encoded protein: CASSPRPGGQTAEAFF.

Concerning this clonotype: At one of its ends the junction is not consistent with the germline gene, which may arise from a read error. The CDR3 DNA follows: TGTGCCAGCAACCAAACCCTAGGGAATGAGCAGTTCTTC. It codes for CASNQTLGNEQFF. V usage is TRBV3-1 and J usage is TRBJ2-1; D ambiguous. Germline V lookup: CDR1 LGHDT, CDR2 YNNKEL (reference sequence). The CDR3 has 13 residues.

The DNA of the CDR3 is TGTGCCAGCAGCAGGACGGTGGTGGGGCAAGAGACCCAGTACTTC. Amino acid sequence: CASSRTVVGQETQYF. The chain couples TRBV7-9 to TRBJ2-5; D ambiguous. V was cut by 5 bases and J by 2 bases, with 15 bases left in between. Germline lookup yields CDR1 SEHNR and CDR2 FQNEAQ (reference sequence). The CDR3 runs to 15 residues.

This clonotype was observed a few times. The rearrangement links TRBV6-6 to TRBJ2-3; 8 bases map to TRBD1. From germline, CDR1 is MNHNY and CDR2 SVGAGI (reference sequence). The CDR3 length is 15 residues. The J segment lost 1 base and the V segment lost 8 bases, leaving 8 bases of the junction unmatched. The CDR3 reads CASHDRGRGTDTQYF. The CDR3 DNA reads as TGTGCCAGCCACGACAGGGGCCGGGGCACAGATACGCAGTATTTT.

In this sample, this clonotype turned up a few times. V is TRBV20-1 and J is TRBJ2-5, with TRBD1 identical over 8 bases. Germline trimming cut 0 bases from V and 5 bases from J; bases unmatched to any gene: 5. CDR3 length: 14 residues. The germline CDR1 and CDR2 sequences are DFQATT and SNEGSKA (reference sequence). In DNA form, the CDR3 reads TGCAGTGCTAGAGAATCCACAGGGGGGGAGACCCAGTACTTC. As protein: CSARESTGGETQYF.

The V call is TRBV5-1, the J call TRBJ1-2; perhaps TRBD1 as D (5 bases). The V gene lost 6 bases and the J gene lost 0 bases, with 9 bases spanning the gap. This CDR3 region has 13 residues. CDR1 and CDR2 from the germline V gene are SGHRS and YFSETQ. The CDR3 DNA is TGCGCCAGCAAGGAGGGGACTAACTATGGCTACACCTTC. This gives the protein CASKEGTNYGYTF.

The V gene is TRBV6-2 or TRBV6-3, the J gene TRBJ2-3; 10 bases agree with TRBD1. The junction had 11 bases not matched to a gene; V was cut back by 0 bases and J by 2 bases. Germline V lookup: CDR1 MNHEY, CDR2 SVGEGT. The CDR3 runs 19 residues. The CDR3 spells CASSYSPRDRGTPTDTQYF. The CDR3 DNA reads TGTGCCAGCAGTTACTCACCCCGGGACAGGGGCACCCCCACAGATACGCAGTATTTT.

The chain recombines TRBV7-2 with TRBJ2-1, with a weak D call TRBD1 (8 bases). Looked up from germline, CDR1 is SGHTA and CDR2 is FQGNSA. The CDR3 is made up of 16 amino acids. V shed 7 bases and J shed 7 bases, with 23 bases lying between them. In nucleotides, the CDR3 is TGTGCCAGCACCCGACGTAGGACAGGGCGGGAGAATGAGCAGTTCTTC. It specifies CASTRRRTGRENEQFF.

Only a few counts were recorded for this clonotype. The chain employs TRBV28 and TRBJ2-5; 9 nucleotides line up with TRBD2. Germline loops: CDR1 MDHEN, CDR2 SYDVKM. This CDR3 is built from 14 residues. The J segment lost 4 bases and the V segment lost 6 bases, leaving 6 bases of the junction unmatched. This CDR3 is CASSPAGGIETQYF. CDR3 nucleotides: TGTGCCAGCAGCCCAGCGGGGGGAATAGAGACCCAGTACTTC.

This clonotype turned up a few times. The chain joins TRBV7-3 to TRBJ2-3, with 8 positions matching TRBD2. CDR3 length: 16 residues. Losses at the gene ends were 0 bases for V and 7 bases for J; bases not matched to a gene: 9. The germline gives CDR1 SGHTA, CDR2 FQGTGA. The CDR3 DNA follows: TGTGCCAGCAGCTTAACTGCGGGGGGCTCTTTATATACGCAGTATTTT. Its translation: CASSLTAGGSLYTQYF. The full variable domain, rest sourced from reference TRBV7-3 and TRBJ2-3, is GAGVSQTPSNKVTEKGKYVELRCDPISGHTALYWYRQSLGQGPEFLIYFQGTGAADDSGLPNDRFFAVRPEGSVSTLKIQRTERGDSAVYLCASSLTAGGSLYTQYFGPGTRLTVL.

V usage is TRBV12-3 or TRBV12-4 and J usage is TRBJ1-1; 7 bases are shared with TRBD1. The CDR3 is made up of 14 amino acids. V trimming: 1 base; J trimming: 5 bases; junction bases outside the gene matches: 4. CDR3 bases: TGTGCCAGCAGTTTAGACAGGGGAAGAACTGAAGCTTTCTTT. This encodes CASSLDRGRTEAFF.

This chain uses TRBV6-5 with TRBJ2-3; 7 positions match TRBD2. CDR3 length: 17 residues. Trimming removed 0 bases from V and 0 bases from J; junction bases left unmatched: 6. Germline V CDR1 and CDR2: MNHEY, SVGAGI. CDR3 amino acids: CASSYSGAGSSTDTQYF. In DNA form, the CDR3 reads TGTGCCAGCAGTTACTCGGGAGCGGGGTCTAGCACAGATACGCAGTATTTT.

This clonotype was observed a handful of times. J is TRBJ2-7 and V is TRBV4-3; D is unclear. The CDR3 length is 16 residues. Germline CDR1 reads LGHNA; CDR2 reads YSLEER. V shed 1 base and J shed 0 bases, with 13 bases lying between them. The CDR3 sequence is CASSQGEWTGSYEQYF. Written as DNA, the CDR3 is TGCGCCAGCAGCCAAGGTGAATGGACCGGCTCCTACGAGCAGTACTTC.

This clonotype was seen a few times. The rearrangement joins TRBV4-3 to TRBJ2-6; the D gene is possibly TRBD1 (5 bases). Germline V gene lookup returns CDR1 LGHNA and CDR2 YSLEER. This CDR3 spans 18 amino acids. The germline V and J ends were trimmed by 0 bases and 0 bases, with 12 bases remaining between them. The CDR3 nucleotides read TGCGCCAGCAGCCAAGATGGCAGGGCACTCTCTGGGGCCAACGTCCTGACTTTC. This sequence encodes CASSQDGRALSGANVLTF.

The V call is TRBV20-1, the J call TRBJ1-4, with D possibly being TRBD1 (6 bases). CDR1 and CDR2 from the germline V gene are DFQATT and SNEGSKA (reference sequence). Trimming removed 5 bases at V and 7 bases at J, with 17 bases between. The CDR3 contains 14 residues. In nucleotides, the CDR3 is TGCAGTGCTCCTCCGGGACACAGGAGTGAAAAACTGTTTTTT. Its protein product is CSAPPGHRSEKLFF.

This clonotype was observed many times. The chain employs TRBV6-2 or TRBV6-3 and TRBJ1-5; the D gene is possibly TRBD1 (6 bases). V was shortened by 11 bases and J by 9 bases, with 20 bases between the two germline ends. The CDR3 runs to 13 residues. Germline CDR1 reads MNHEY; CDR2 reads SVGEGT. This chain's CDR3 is CAAGAGASSPQHF. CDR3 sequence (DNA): TGTGCCGCCGGGGCAGGGGCGTCTTCGCCCCAGCATTTT.

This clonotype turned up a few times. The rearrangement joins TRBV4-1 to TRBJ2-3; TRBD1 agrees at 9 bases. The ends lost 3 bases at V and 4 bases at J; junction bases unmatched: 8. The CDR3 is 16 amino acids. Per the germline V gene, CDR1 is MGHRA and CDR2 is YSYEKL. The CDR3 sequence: CASSHLQGAGADTQYF. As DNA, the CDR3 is TGCGCCAGCAGCCACCTACAGGGGGCAGGGGCAGATACGCAGTATTTT.

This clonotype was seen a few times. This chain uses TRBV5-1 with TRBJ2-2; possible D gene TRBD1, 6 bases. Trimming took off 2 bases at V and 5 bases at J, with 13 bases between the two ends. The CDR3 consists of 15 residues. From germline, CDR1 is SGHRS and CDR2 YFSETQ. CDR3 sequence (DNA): TGCGCCAGCAGCTTTACAGGGTTCGGTACCGGGGAGCTGTTTTTT. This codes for CASSFTGFGTGELFF.

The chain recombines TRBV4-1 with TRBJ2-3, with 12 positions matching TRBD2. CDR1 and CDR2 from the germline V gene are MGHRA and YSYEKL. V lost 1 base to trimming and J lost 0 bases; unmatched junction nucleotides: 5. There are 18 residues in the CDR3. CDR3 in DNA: TGCGCCAGCAGCCAAGCCCTAGGGACTAGCGGGAGCACAGATACGCAGTATTTT. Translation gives CASSQALGTSGSTDTQYF.

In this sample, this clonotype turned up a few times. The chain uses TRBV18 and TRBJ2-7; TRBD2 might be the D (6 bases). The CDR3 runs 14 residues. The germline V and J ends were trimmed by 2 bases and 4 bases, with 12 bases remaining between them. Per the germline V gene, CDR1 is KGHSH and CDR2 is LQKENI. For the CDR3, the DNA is TGTGCCAGCTCACCAGGAGGGGAATCGTACGAGCAGTACTTC. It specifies CASSPGGESYEQYF.

The chain's CDR3 is CASSLGQGDGDTQYF. The CDR3 DNA is TGTGCCAGCAGCTTAGGCCAGGGAGATGGAGATACGCAGTATTTT. The chain couples TRBV11-2 to TRBJ2-3; TRBD1 or TRBD2 may be the D gene (5 bases each). The germline V gene has CDR1 SGHAT and CDR2 FQNNGV. This CDR3 spans 15 amino acids. Trimming pared 1 base from V and 5 bases from J, leaving 13 bases between.